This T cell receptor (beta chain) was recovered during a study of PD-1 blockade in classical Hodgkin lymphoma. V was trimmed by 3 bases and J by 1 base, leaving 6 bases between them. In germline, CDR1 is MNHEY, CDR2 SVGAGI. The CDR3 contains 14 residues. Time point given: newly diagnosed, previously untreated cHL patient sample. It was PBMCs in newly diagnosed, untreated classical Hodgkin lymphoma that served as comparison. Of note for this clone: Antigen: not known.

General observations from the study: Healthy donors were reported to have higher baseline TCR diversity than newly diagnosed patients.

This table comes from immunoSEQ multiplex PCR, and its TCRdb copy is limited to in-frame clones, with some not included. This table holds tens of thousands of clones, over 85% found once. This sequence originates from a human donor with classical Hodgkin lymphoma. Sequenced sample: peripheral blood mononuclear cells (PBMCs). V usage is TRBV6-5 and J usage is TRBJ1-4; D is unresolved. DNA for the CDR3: TGTGCCAGCAGTTATGGGCGAACTAATGAAAAACTGTTTTTT. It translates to CASSYGRTNEKLFF.